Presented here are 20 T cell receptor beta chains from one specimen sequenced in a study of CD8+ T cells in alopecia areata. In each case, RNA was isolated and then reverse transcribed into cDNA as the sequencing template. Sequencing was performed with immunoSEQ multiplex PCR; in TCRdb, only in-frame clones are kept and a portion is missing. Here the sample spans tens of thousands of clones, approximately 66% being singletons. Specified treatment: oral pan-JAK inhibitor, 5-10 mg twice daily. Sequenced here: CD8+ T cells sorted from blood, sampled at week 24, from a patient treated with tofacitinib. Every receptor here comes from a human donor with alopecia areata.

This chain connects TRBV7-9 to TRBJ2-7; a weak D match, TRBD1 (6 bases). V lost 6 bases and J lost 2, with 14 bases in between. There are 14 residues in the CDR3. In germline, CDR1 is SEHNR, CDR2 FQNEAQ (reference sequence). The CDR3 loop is CASSLTGLAYEQYF. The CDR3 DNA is TGTGCCAGCAGTTTAACAGGGTTGGCCTACGAGCAGTACTTC.

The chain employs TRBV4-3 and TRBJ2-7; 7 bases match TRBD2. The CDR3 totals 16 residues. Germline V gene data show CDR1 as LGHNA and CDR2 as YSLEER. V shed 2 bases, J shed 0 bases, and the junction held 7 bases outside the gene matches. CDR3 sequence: CASSQFLGGSSYEQYF. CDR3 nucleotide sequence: TGCGCCAGCAGCCAATTTCTGGGAGGGTCCTCCTACGAGCAGTACTTC.

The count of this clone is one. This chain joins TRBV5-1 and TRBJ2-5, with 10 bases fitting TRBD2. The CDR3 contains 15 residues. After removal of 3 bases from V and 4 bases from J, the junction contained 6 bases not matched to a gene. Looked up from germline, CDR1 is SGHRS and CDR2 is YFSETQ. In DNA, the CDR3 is TGCGCCAGCAGCTACCTAGCGGGAGTCAGAGAGACCCAGTACTTC. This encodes CASSYLAGVRETQYF.

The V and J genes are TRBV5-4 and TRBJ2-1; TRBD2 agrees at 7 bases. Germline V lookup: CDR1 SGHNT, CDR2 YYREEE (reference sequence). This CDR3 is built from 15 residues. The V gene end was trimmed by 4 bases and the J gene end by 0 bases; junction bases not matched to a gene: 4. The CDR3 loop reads CASSPRTSSYNEQFF. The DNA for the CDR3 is TGTGCCAGCAGCCCCAGGACTAGCTCCTACAATGAGCAGTTCTTC.

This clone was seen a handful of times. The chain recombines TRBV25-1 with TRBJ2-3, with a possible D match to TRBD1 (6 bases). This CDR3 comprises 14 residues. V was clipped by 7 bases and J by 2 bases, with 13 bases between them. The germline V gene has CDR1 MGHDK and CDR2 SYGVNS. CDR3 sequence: CASIGQTYTDTQYF. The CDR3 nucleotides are TGTGCCAGCATCGGACAGACCTACACAGATACGCAGTATTTT.

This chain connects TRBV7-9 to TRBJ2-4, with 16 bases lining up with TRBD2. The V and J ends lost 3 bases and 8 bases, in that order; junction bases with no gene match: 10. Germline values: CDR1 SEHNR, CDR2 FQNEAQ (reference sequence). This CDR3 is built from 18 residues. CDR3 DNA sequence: TGTGCCAGCAGCTTGTTGTTAGGGACTAGCGGGAGGGAAGACATTCAGTACTTC. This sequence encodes CASSLLLGTSGREDIQYF.

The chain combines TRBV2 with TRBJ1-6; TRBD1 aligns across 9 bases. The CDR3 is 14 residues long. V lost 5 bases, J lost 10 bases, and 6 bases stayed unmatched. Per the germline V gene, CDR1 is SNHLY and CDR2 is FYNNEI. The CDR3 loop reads CASSTGQGRSPLHF. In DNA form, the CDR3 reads TGTGCCAGCAGTACGGGACAGGGAAGATCACCCCTCCACTTT.

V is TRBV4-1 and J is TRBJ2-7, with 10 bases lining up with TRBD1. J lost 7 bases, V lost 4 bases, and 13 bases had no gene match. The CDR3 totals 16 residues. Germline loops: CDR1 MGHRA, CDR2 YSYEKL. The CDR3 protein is CASSPETGTGALEQYF. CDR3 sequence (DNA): TGCGCCAGCAGCCCAGAGACCGGGACAGGGGCTCTGGAGCAGTACTTC.

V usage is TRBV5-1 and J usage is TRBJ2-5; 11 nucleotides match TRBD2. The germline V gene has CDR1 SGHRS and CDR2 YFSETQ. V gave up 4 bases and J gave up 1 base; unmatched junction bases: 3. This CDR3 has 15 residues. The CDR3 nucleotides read TGCGCCAGCAGCCTCCTAGCGGGGGGCCAAGAGACCCAGTACTTC. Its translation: CASSLLAGGQETQYF.

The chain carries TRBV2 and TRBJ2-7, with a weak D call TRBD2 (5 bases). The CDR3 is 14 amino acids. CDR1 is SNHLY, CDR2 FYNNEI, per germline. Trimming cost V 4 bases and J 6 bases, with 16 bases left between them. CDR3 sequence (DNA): TGTGCCAGCAGTGGTGCGGGTACGCTGGGCGAGCAGTACTTC. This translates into CASSGAGTLGEQYF.

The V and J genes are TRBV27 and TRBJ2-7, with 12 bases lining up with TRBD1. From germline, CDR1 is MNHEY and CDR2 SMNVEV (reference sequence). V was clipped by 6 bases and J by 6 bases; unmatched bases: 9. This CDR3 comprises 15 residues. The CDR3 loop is CASRTGQGAIFEQYF. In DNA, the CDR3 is TGTGCCAGCAGGACGGGACAGGGGGCAATTTTCGAGCAGTACTTC.

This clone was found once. CDR3 sequence reads: CASIDINSGRRDEQFF. As DNA, the CDR3 is TGTGCCAGCATTGATATCAATAGCGGGAGGAGAGATGAGCAGTTCTTC. V and J are TRBV2 and TRBJ2-1, with 10 bases matching TRBD2. CDR1 and CDR2 from the germline V gene are SNHLY and FYNNEI. This CDR3 contains 16 residues. J gave up 8 bases and V 7 bases, and 14 bases lay outside the gene matches. Combining the CDR3 with reference TRBV2 and TRBJ2-1 gives the whole variable domain EPEVTQTPSHQVTQMGQEVILRCVPISNHLYFYWYRQILGQKVEFLVSFYNNEISEKSEIFDDQFSVERPDGSNFTLKIRSTKLEDSAMYFCASIDINSGRRDEQFFGPGTRLTVL.

The CDR3 sequence is CASRGTAGNTIYF. The CDR3 bases are TGCGCCAGCAGGGGGACGGCTGGAAACACCATATATTTT. V usage is TRBV23-1 and J usage is TRBJ2-2; tentative D call: TRBD1 (5 bases). The J call is in doubt because the DNA end fits TRBJ1-3 better. TRBV23-1 is marked as an open reading frame, function uncertain. CDR3 length: 13 residues.

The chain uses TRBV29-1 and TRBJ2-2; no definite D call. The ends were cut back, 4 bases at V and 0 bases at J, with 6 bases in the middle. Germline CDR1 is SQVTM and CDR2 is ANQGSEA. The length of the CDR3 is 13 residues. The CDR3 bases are TGCAGCGTTGCACACGCGAACACCGGGGAGCTGTTTTTT. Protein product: CSVAHANTGELFF.

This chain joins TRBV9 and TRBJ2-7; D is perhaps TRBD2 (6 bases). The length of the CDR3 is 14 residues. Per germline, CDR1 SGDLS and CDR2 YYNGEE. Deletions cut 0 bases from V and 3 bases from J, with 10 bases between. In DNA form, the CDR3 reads TGTGCCAGCAGCGTAGGTACGGGGGTCTACGAGCAGTACTTC. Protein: CASSVGTGVYEQYF.

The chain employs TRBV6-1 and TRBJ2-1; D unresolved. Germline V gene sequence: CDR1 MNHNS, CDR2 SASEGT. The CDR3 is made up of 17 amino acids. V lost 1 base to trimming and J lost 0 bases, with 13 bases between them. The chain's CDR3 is CASSEGVELSSYNEQFF. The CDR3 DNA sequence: TGTGCCAGCAGTGAAGGGGTAGAACTAAGCTCCTACAATGAGCAGTTCTTC.

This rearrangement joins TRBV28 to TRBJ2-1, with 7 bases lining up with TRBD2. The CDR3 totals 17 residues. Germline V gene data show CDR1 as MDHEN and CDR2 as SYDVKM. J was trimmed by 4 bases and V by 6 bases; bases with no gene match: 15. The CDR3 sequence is CASRDLGTNLRYNEQFF. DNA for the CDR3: TGTGCCAGCAGGGACCTAGGGACTAACCTACGTTACAATGAGCAGTTCTTC.

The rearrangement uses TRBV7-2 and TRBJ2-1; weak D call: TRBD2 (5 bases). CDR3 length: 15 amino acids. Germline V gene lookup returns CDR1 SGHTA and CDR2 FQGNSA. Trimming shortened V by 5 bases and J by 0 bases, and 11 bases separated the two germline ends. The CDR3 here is CASSLRGSSYNEQFF. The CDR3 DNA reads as TGTGCCAGCAGCCTACGTGGGAGCTCCTACAATGAGCAGTTCTTC.

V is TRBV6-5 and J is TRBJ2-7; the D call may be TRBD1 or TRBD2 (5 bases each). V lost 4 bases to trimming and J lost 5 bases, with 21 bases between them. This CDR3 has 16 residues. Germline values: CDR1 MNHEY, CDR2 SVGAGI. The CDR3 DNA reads TGTGCCAGCAGTTCCGAAGGCAGGGTTGGGGGAAACGAGCAGTACTTC. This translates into CASSSEGRVGGNEQYF.

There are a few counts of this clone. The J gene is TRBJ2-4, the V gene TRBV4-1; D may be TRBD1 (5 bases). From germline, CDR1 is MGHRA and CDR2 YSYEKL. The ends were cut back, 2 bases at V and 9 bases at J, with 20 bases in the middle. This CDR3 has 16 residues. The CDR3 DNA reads TGCGCCAGCAGCCAATCCGTGTCACCAGGGCCTCCCATTCAGTACTTC. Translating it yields CASSQSVSPGPPIQYF.